The 10 T cell receptor beta chains reported below all come from one sample, sequenced in a study of regulatory T cells in long-lasting Graves disease. In building TCR beta libraries, iRepertoire HTBI primers were used together with Arm-PCR of CDR3 regions. MiXCR, run by TCRdb on the multiplex PCR reads, gives a single entry per CDR3 protein. The sample has hundreds of thousands of distinct CDR3 sequences, approximately 15% seen once. Specified time point: newly diagnosed GD, antithyroid drugs for less than 3 months. Generation of the TCR library employed RNA extracted from PBMCs. In addition, the sample was reused for a study of T cells in Graves' hyperthyroidism and ophthalmopathy.

The specimen comprised peripheral blood mononuclear cells (PBMCs), sampled at new diagnosis, from a patient treated with antithyroid drugs. The receptors stem from a young woman with Graves disease.

This clonotype came up many times. V gene TRBV28 combines with J gene TRBJ2-7; 11 positions agree with TRBD2. After removal of 1 base from V and 3 bases from J, the junction contained 2 bases not matched to a gene. The CDR3 loop spans 15 amino acids. CDR1 is MDHEN and CDR2 is SYDVKM in the germline V gene. CDR3 loop: CASSLSTSGIYEQYF. CDR3 nucleotides: TGTGCCAGCAGTTTATCGACTAGCGGGATCTACGAGCAGTACTTC.

This clonotype has a count of ten or more. This chain connects TRBV20-1 to TRBJ2-7; possible D gene TRBD2, 6 bases. Germline V CDR1 and CDR2: DFQATT, SNEGSKA (reference sequence). The ends were cut back, 6 bases at V and 2 bases at J, with 20 bases in the middle. The CDR3 runs 15 residues. The CDR3 is CSADPSQRATYEQYF. The DNA for the CDR3 is TGCAGTGCCGACCCTAGCCAGCGGGCGACCTACGAGCAGTACTTC.

This clonotype has at least ten counts. This chain links TRBV20-1 with TRBJ2-7, with 12 bases that match TRBD2. V was clipped by 5 bases and J by 6 bases; unmatched bases: 11. The CDR3 is made up of 15 amino acids. In germline, CDR1 is DFQATT, CDR2 SNEGSKA (reference sequence). The DNA for the CDR3 is TGCAGTGCTGTAGGACTAGCGGGGCGGGATGGCGAGCAGTACTTC. The encoded protein is CSAVGLAGRDGEQYF.

CDR3 sequence: CASSYRVDGRNEQFF. CDR3 DNA sequence: TGTGCCAGCAGTTACCGAGTTGACGGCCGAAATGAGCAGTTCTTC. The genes are TRBV6-5 and TRBJ2-1; D is unclear. Trimming took off 2 bases at V and 7 bases at J, with 15 bases between the two ends. CDR3 length equals 15 residues. From germline, CDR1 is MNHEY and CDR2 SVGAGI.

The table lists this clonotype with many counts. The V call is TRBV10-3, the J call TRBJ2-7, with D possibly matching TRBD2 (5 bases). This CDR3 contains 15 residues. Germline V gives CDR1 ENHRY, CDR2 SYGVKD. V was shortened by 4 bases and J by 0 bases, with 13 bases between the two germline ends. The CDR3 loop is CAISARRGSSYEQYF. The CDR3, as DNA: TGTGCCATCAGTGCTAGGAGAGGGAGCTCCTACGAGCAGTACTTC.

This clonotype was found a few times. It may be a read error: a sequence one base away is much more abundant. CDR3 DNA: TGTGCCAGCAGGGAAAGGGGGAACTATGGCCACACCTTC. Its protein is CASRERGNYGHTF. The chain uses TRBV6-2 or TRBV6-3 and TRBJ1-2; possible D gene TRBD1, 6 bases. This CDR3 spans 13 amino acids. Germline V gene data show CDR1 as MNHEY and CDR2 as SVGEGT.

The CDR3 reads CASSREGMWNSPLHF. CDR3 coding DNA: TGTGCCAGCAGCAGGGAGGGTATGTGGAATTCACCCCTCCACTTT. The V and J genes are TRBV11-2 and TRBJ1-6; D unclear. This CDR3 comprises 15 residues. Trimming cost V 5 bases and J 7 bases, with 15 bases left between them. The germline V gene has CDR1 SGHAT and CDR2 FQNNGV.

This clonotype has ten or more counts. The J gene is TRBJ1-4, the V gene TRBV28; 9 positions agree with TRBD1. Germline V lookup: CDR1 MDHEN, CDR2 SYDVKM. This CDR3 has 14 residues. Trimming at V came to 5 bases and at J to 8 bases, leaving 6 bases not matched to a gene. CDR3 DNA sequence: TGTGCCAGCAGTGCGGGACAGGGAGGGGAAAAACTGTTTTTT. Its translation is CASSAGQGGEKLFF.

At least ten counts were recorded for this clonotype. The chain links TRBV7-8 to TRBJ2-7, with 10 bases that match TRBD2. CDR3 length: 16 residues. V dropped 0 bases and J dropped 7; count of bases not matched to a gene: 9. The germline V gene has CDR1 SGHVS and CDR2 FQNEAQ. The DNA of the CDR3 is TGTGCCAGCAGCTTAGCGGCTAGCGGGAGTTCTCGAGAGCAGTACTTC. Translation: CASSLAASGSSREQYF. The variable domain in full, with the rest retrieved from reference TRBV7-8 and TRBJ2-7, is GAGVSQSPRYKVAKRGQDVALRCDPISGHVSLFWYQQALGQGPEFLTYFQNEAQLDKSGLPSDRFFAERPEGSVSTLKIQRTQQEDSAVYLCASSLAASGSSREQYFGPGTRLTVT.

This clonotype has a count of ten or more. The chain couples TRBV29-1 to TRBJ1-3, with D hard to call. V dropped 4 bases and J dropped 3 bases, with 7 bases sitting between them. This CDR3 is 12 amino acids long. Germline V gene lookup returns CDR1 SQVTM and CDR2 ANQGSEA. CDR3 nucleotide sequence: TGCAGCGTTGTTGGAAGTGGAAACACCATATATTTT. Translation gives CSVVGSGNTIYF.